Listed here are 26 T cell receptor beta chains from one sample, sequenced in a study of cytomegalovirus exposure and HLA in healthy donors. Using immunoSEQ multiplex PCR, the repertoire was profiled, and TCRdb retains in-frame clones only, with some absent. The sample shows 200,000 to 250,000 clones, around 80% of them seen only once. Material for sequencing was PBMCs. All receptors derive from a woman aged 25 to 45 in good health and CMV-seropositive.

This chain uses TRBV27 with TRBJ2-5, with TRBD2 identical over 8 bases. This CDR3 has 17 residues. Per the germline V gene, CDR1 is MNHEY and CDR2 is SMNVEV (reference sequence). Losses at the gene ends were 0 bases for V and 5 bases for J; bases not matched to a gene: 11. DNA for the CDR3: TGTGCCAGCAGTTTATCTCCCGTGGGGACTAGGGATGAGACCCAGTACTTC. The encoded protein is CASSLSPVGTRDETQYF.

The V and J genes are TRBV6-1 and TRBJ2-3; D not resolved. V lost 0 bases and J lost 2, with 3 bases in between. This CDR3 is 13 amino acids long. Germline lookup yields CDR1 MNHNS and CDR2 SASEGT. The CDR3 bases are TGTGCCAGCAGTGAAGCCCACACAGATACGCAGTATTTT. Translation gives CASSEAHTDTQYF.

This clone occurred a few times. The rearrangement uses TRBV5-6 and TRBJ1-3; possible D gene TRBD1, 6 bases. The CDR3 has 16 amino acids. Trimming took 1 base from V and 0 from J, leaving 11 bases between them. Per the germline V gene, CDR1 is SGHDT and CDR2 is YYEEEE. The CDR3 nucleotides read TGTGCCAGCAGCTTGTCAGGGGTCCACTCTGGAAACACCATATATTTT. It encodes CASSLSGVHSGNTIYF.

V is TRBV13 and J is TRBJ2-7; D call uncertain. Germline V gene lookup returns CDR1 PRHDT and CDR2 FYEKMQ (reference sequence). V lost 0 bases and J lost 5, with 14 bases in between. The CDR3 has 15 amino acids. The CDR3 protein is CASSLGQEYPHEQYF. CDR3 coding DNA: TGTGCCAGCAGCTTAGGGCAGGAATACCCCCACGAGCAGTACTTC. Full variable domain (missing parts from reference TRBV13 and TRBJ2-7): AAGVIQSPRHLIKEKRETATLKCYPIPRHDTVYWYQQGPGQDPQFLISFYEKMQSDKGSIPDRFSAQQFSDYHSELNMSSLELGDSALYFCASSLGQEYPHEQYFGPGTRLTVT.

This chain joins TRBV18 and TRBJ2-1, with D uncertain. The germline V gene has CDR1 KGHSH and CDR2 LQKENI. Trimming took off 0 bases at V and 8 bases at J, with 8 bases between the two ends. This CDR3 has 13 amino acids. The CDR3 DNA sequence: TGTGCCAGCTCACCACCGGGGTGGGATGAGCAGTTCTTC. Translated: CASSPPGWDEQFF.

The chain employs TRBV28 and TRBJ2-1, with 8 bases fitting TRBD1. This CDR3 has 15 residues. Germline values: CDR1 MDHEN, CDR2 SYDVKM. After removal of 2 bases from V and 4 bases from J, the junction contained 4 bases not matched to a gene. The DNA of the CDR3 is TGTGCCAGCAGTTTAAGGGGACAGGTTTACAATGAGCAGTTCTTC. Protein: CASSLRGQVYNEQFF.

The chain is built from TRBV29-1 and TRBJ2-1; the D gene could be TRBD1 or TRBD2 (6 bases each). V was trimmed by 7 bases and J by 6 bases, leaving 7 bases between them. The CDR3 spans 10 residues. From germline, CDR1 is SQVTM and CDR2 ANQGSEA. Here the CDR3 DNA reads TGCAGCGAGGGGGGCAATGAGCAGTTCTTC. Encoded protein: CSEGGNEQFF.

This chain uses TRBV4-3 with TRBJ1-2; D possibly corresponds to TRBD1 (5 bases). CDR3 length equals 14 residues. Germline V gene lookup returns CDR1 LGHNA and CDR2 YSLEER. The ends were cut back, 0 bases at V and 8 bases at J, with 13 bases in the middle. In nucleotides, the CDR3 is TGCGCCAGCAGCCAAGATGGAAGGGGTCGGGGCTACACCTTC. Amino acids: CASSQDGRGRGYTF.

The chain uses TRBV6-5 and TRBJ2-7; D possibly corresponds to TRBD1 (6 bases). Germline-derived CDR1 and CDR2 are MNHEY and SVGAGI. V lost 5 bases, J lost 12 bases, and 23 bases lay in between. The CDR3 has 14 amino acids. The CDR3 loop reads CASSARTERVSPYF. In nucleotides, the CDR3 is TGTGCCAGCAGTGCCCGGACAGAGAGAGTGTCCCCGTACTTC.

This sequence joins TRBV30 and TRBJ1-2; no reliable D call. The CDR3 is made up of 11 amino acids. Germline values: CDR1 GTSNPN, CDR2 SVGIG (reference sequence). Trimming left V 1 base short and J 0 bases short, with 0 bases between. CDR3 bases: TGTGCCTGGAGTGCTAACTATGGCTACACCTTC. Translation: CAWSANYGYTF.

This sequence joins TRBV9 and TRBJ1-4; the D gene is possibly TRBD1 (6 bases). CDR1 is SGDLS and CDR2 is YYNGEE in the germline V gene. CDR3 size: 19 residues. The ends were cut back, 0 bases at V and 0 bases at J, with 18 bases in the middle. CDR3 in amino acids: CASSVGDYRAPSTNEKLFF. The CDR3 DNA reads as TGTGCCAGCAGCGTAGGTGATTACAGGGCTCCATCAACTAATGAAAAACTGTTTTTT.

The CDR3 nucleotides read TGCAGCGTTACAGCGCCGAACTACGAGCAGTACTTC. The encoded protein is CSVTAPNYEQYF. The rearrangement uses TRBV29-1 and TRBJ2-7; D is undetermined. This CDR3 has 12 amino acids. Germline CDR1 reads SQVTM; CDR2 reads ANQGSEA. The ends were cut back, 5 bases at V and 3 bases at J, with 11 bases in the middle.

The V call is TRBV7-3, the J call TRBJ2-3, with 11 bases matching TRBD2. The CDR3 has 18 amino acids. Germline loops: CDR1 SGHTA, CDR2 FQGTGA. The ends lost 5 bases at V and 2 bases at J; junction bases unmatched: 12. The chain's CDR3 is CASSLSGGTSGNTDTQYF. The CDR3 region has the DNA TGTGCCAGCAGCCTATCGGGCGGGACTAGCGGAAACACAGATACGCAGTATTTT.

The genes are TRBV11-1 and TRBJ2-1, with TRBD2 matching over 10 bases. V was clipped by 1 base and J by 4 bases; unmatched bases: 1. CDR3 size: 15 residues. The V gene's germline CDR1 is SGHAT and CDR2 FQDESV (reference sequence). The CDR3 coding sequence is TGTGCCAGCAGCTTAGTAGCGGGGGGATACAATGAGCAGTTCTTC. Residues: CASSLVAGGYNEQFF.

CDR3 sequence reads: CASSSYGDTGAEAFF. The CDR3, as DNA: TGTGCCAGCAGTTCCTACGGGGACACGGGGGCTGAAGCTTTCTTT. V and J are TRBV27 and TRBJ1-1; TRBD1 is a possible D gene (6 bases). Germline assignment: CDR1 MNHEY and CDR2 SMNVEV (reference sequence). The CDR3 sequence is 15 residues long. The ends were cut back, 4 bases at V and 6 bases at J, with 18 bases in the middle.

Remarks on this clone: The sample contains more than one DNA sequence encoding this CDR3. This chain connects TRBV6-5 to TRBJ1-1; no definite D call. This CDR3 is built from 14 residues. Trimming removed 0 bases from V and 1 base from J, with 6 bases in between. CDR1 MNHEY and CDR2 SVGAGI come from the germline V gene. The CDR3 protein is CASSYSPGNTEAFF. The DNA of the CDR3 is TGTGCCAGCAGTTACTCCCCCGGGAACACTGAAGCTTTCTTT.

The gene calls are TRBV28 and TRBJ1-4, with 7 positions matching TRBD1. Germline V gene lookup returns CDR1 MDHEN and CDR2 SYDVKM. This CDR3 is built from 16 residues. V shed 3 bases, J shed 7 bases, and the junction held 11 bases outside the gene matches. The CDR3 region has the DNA TGTGCCAGCAGTTTGACTCCAGGGGGTAAAGGTGAAAAACTGTTTTTT. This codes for CASSLTPGGKGEKLFF.

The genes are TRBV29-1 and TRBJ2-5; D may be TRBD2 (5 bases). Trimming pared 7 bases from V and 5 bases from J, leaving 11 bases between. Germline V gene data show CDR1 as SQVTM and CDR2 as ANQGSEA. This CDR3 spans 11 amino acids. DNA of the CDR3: TGCAGCGCGAGCCGCGGGGAGACCCAGTACTTC. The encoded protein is CSASRGETQYF.

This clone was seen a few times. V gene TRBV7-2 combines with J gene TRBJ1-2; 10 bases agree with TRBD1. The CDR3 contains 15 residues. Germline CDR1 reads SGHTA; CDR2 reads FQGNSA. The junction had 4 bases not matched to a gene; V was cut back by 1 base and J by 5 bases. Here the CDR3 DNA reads TGTGCCAGCAGCTTAGGGACAGGGGGTGTATATGGCTACACCTTC. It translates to CASSLGTGGVYGYTF.

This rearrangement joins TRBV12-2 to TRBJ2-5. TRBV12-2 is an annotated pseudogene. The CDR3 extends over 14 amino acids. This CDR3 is CASPRRVVQETQYF. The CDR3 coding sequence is TGTGCAAGTCCCCGACGAGTTGTACAAGAGACCCAGTACTTC.

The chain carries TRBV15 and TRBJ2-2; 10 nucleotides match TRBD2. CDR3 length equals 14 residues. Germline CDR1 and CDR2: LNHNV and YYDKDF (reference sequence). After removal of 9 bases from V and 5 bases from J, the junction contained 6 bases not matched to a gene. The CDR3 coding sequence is TGTGCCACTAAGCGGGAGGGCCGAACCGGGGAGCTGTTTTTT. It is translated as CATKREGRTGELFF.

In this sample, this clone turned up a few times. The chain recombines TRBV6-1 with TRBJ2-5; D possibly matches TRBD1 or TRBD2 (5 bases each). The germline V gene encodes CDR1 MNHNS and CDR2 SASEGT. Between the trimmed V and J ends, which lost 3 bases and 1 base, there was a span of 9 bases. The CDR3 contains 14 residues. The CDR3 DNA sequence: TGTGCCAGCAGTGAGGGACCGAGCCAAGAGACCCAGTACTTC. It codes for CASSEGPSQETQYF.

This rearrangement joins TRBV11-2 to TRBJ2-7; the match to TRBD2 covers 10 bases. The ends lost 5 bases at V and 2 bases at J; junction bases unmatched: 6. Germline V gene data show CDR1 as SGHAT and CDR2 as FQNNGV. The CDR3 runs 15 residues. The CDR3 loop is CASSVSGRDTYEQYF. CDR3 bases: TGTGCCAGCAGCGTCAGCGGGAGGGATACCTACGAGCAGTACTTC.

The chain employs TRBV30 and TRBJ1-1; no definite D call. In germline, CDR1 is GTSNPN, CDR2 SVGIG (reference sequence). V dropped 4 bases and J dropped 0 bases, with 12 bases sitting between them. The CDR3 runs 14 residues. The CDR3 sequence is CAWTRNLMNTEAFF. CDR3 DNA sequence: TGTGCCTGGACCCGGAACCTGATGAACACTGAAGCTTTCTTT.

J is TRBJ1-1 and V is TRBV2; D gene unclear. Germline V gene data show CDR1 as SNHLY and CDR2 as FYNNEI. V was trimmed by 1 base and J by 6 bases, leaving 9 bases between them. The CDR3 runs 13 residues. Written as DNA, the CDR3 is TGTGCCAGCAGTGAAGACGTCTTAGCTGAAGCTTTCTTT. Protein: CASSEDVLAEAFF.

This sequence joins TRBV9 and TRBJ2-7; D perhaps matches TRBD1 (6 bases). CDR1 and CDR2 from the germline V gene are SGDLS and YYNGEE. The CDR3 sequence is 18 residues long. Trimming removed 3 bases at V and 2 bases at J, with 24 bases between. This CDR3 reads CASSANLQGNGDAYEQYF. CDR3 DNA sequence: TGTGCCAGCAGCGCGAATCTTCAGGGGAACGGTGACGCCTACGAGCAGTACTTC.